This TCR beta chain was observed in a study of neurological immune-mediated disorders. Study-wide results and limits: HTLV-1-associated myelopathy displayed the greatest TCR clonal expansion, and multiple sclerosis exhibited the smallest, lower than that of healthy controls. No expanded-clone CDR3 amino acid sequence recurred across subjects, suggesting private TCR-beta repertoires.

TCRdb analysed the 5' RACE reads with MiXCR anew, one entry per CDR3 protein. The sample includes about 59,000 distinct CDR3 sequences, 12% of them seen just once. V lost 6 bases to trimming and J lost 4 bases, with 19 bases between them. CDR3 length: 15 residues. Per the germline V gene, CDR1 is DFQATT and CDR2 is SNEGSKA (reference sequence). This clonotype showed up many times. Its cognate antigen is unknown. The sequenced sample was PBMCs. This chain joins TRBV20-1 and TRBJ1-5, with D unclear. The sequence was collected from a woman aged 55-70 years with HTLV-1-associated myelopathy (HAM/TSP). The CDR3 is CSAKHFTAPNQPQHF. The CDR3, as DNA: TGCAGTGCCAAACATTTCACAGCTCCGAATCAGCCCCAGCATTTT.